The rows below give T cell receptor beta chains drawn from one sample of a study of shared clonotypes between healthy human individuals. The data were produced by immunoSEQ multiplex PCR, yet TCRdb's version contains in-frame clones alone and is incomplete. The profile shows roughly 2,500,000 clones, 93% of them singletons. Material for sequencing was naive CD4+ T cells from PBMCs. Receptor source: a young man in good health. Some clones in this sample may be carry-over from other donors' samples. Each CDR3 is given with its conserved first and last residue. D genes are given only for firm matches. Clone sizes are given selectively: once, few, many, or a class where the clone is expanded.

cdr3_nt cdr3_aa clone_size j_call v_call d_call
TGTGCCAGCAGTTATTACAGGGATGAGCAGTACTTC CASSYYRDEQYF NA TRBJ2-7 TRBV2 NA
TGTGCCAGCAGCTTACCGACTAGCGGGAGTTCTACAGATACGCAGTATTTT CASSLPTSGSSTDTQYF once TRBJ2-3 TRBV7-2 TRBD2
TGTGCCAGCAGCTCTAGGGCAAGGCAAGGGACCCAGTACTTC CASSSRARQGTQYF NA TRBJ2-5 TRBV7-9 NA
TGTGCCAGCAGCCCCCGGCCCGCGCCCAGTCTCGTCTCTGGAAACACCATATATTTT CASSPRPAPSLVSGNTIYF NA TRBJ1-3 TRBV11-2 NA
TGTGCCACCAGCACGGGGAGTTCCTACGAGCAGTACTTC CATSTGSSYEQYF NA TRBJ2-7 TRBV15 NA
TGTGCCAGCAGTCCCACAGGGGTCTTGGGCACTGAAGCTTTCTTT CASSPTGVLGTEAFF NA TRBJ1-1 TRBV27 TRBD1
TGCAGTGCTAGGGGTGCGCGTGAGCAGTTCTTC CSARGAREQFF NA TRBJ2-1 TRBV20-1 NA
TGTGCCAGCAGGGCCTCCTATAATTCACCCCTCCACTTT CASRASYNSPLHF NA TRBJ1-6 TRBV6-4 NA
TGTGCCAGCAGTGACCGACAGGTCACAGATACGCAGTATTTT CASSDRQVTDTQYF NA TRBJ2-3 TRBV6-5 NA
TGTGCCAGCAGCCCCCGGGACAGTTTGGGGAACACTGAAGCTTTCTTT CASSPRDSLGNTEAFF NA TRBJ1-1 TRBV7-6 TRBD1
TGCGCCAGCAGCTTTGGACAGGGGAACACTGAAGCTTTCTTT CASSFGQGNTEAFF NA TRBJ1-1 TRBV5-1 TRBD1
TGTGCCAGCAAACGGCGGGACAGTTCCTACGAGCAGTACTTC CASKRRDSSYEQYF NA TRBJ2-7 TRBV7-2 NA
TGTGCCAGCAGCTTAGCAAGTCCCACGGGGGAGACCCAGTACTTC CASSLASPTGETQYF NA TRBJ2-5 TRBV7-9 NA
TGTGCCAGCAGCCTCCGTGGAGCCGGGGAGCTGTTTTTT CASSLRGAGELFF NA TRBJ2-2 TRBV9 NA
TGTGCCAGCAGTCGCCAATTTAGCTCTGGAAACACCATATATTTT CASSRQFSSGNTIYF NA TRBJ1-3 TRBV6-5 NA
TGTGCCAGCAGCCCTGGACCTCTAGCGGGAGGGCTTATAATCGGGGAGCTGTTTTTT CASSPGPLAGGLIIGELFF NA TRBJ2-2 TRBV4-2 TRBD2
TGTGCCAGCTCACCGGGACAGGGCTGGGATACGCAGTATTTT CASSPGQGWDTQYF NA TRBJ2-3 TRBV18 TRBD1
TGTGCCAGCAGCGTAACAGGGAGGTCCTACGAGCAGTACTTC CASSVTGRSYEQYF NA TRBJ2-7 TRBV9 NA